Listed below are T cell receptor beta chains from one sample, sequenced in a study of cytomegalovirus exposure and HLA in healthy donors. Method: immunoSEQ multiplex PCR; TCRdb's copy keeps in-frame clones and lacks some. The sample yields about 140,000 clones, around three quarters seen once. The sample taken for sequencing was PBMCs. These receptors came from a man aged 35 to 55 in good health and CMV-seropositive. CDR3s include the opening cysteine and the closing phenylalanine or tryptophan. The D gene is left open where the match is weak. Rows give clone size only sometimes, using once, few, many, or a class for an expanded clone.

V	size	D	J	DNA	CDR3
TRBV9	NA	TRBD1	TRBJ2-2	TGTGCCAGCAGCGACAGGACAGGGTTGGGGGAGCTGTTTTTT	CASSDRTGLGELFF
TRBV27	medium-sized	NA	TRBJ2-2	TGTGCCAGCAGTTTATCTAGGACTCTCACCGGGGAGCTGTTTTTT	CASSLSRTLTGELFF
TRBV11-3	NA	TRBD1	TRBJ1-2	TGTGCCAGCAGCCCGGACAGGGGGCTCTCCTTCTATGGCTACACCTTC	CASSPDRGLSFYGYTF
TRBV10-3	NA	TRBD1	TRBJ2-7	TGTGCCATCAGGAGACCGGGACAGGGGGACGAGCAGTACTTC	CAIRRPGQGDEQYF
TRBV5-6	NA	TRBD1	TRBJ2-5	TGTGCCAGCAGCCGGACAGGGCGGATGGAGACCCAGTACTTC	CASSRTGRMETQYF
TRBV7-2	NA	NA	TRBJ2-2	TGTGCCAGCAGCGTGACGGTAGCGGAGAACACCGGGGAGCTGTTTTTT	CASSVTVAENTGELFF
TRBV18	NA	NA	TRBJ2-5	TGTGCCAGCTCACCACGGGGAAGCGGAGAGACCCAGTACTTC	CASSPRGSGETQYF
TRBV6-6	NA	NA	TRBJ2-1	TGTGCCAGCAGTTTCCGGGATGAGCAGTTCTTC	CASSFRDEQFF
TRBV9	NA	NA	TRBJ1-1	TGTGCCAGCAGCCCCTTGACGGGGAGGACTGAAGCTTTCTTT	CASSPLTGRTEAFF
TRBV27	NA	NA	TRBJ2-7	TGTGCCAGCAGTATAACGGGAACGACCCGGGGCGAGCAGTACTTC	CASSITGTTRGEQYF
TRBV10-1	NA	TRBD1	TRBJ2-7	TGCGCCAGCAGTGATGGACAGGAGAGCTCCTACGAGCAGTACTTC	CASSDGQESSYEQYF
TRBV7-9	NA	NA	TRBJ1-4	TGTGCCAGCAGCGCTCAAACCCGGGCCAGGGGTAGTGAAAAACTGTTTTTT	CASSAQTRARGSEKLFF
TRBV19	few	NA	TRBJ1-1	TGTGCCAGTAGTCCCCAAGCTAGGGGTTTTAACACTGAAGCTTTCTTT	CASSPQARGFNTEAFF
TRBV19	NA	TRBD1	TRBJ1-1	TGTGCCAGTATGGGACAGGATCTCATGAACACTGAAGCTTTCTTT	CASMGQDLMNTEAFF
TRBV4-2	few	TRBD2	TRBJ2-5	TGTGCTAGCAGTCCGGAGTTGGGCGGGAGAGTAGAGACCCAGTACTTC	CASSPELGGRVETQYF
TRBV9	NA	NA	TRBJ2-1	TGTGCCAGCAGCGCCACGCCTCGGGGTGAGCAGTTCTTC	CASSATPRGEQFF
TRBV5-4	NA	TRBD1	TRBJ1-4	TGTGCCAGCAGCATAAGGACAGGGGGGAGCGAAAAACTGTTTTTT	CASSIRTGGSEKLFF
TRBV10-1	NA	TRBD2	TRBJ2-4	TGCGCCAGCAGTGATCCACTAGCGGGGGGTAAAAACATTCAGTACTTC	CASSDPLAGGKNIQYF
TRBV11-2	NA	NA	TRBJ2-3	TGTGCCAGCAGCCCGCGGGACTCCACAGATACGCAGTATTTT	CASSPRDSTDTQYF
TRBV7-9	NA	TRBD1	TRBJ2-2	TGTGCCAGCAGCAAACTTCCGGGACAGGGCTTTACCGGGGAGCTGTTTTTT	CASSKLPGQGFTGELFF
TRBV7-2	once	NA	TRBJ2-7	TGTGCCAGCAGCTTAGATCCTAGAGAAACCTACGAGCAGTACTTC	CASSLDPRETYEQYF
TRBV4-3	NA	TRBD1	TRBJ1-5	TGCGCCAGCAGCCAAGATTATGGGGACAGGGGTCTATCTCAGCCCCAGCATTTT	CASSQDYGDRGLSQPQHF
TRBV5-1	few	TRBD1	TRBJ1-3	TGCGCCAGCAGCTTGGAGCAGGGGGCGGTTGGAAACACCATATATTTT	CASSLEQGAVGNTIYF
TRBV4-3	NA	NA	TRBJ2-3	TGCGCCAGCAGCCACCAAGTAGGCACAGATACGCAGTATTTT	CASSHQVGTDTQYF
TRBV7-2	NA	NA	TRBJ1-1	TGTGCCAGCAGCTTAGACGGGGGAAGGAACACTGAAGCTTTCTTT	CASSLDGGRNTEAFF
TRBV9	NA	NA	TRBJ2-7	TGTGCCAGCAGCGTGGGAGGCGACTCTTCCTACGAGCAGTACTTC	CASSVGGDSSYEQYF
TRBV30	NA	NA	TRBJ2-3	TGTGCCTGGGGGGTGGGGCAGCCGAGCACAGATACGCAGTATTTT	CAWGVGQPSTDTQYF